A single sample gave rise to the 27 T cell receptor beta chains below, sequenced in a study of T cells in women clearing cervical HPV infection. Generated by immunoSEQ multiplex PCR, the TCRdb table keeps only in-frame clones and is missing some. This repertoire includes about 30,000 clones. Sample: blood buffy coat. Receptors originate from a woman between 18 and 70 years old with a cervical HPV16 infection that either progressed to CIN3+ or cleared (not recorded which).

CDR3 sequence: CASSLVSGIAYEQYF. The CDR3 bases that were read are TGTGCCAGCAGCTTAGTGTCAGGGATCGCCTACGAG. This chain uses TRBV7-2 with TRBJ2-7, with TRBD1 as a possible D gene (5 bases). The read comes to an end 3 residues before the CDR3 does, leaving the germline J gene to fill in the end. The CDR3 is 15 amino acids. Germline V lookup: CDR1 SGHTA, CDR2 FQGNSA. V shed 1 base and J shed 2 bases, with 12 bases lying between them.

Details on this clone: Read sequence stops 3 residues before the CDR3 end, and the germline J gene provides the missing end. The chain links TRBV20-1 to TRBJ2-3; TRBD1 agrees at 9 bases. The germline CDR1 and CDR2 sequences are DFQATT and SNEGSKA (reference sequence). This CDR3 is built from 13 residues. The CDR3 bases that were read are TGCAGTGCCCTTGGACAGGGGCAAGAGACG. It codes for CSALGQGQET. The whole CDR3 protein reads CSALGQGQETQYF.

Of note for this clone: The read ends 3 residues early relative to the CDR3; the germline J gene fills the gap. The chain employs TRBV30 and TRBJ1-5; the match to TRBD1 covers 8 bases. The germline V gene encodes CDR1 GTSNPN and CDR2 SVGIG (reference sequence). The CDR3 covers 18 residues. The J segment lost 2 bases and the V segment lost 2 bases, leaving 14 bases of the junction unmatched. CDR3 protein: CAWSIAGGSGLGNQPQHF. The CDR3 bases that were read are TGTGCCTGGAGTATTGCAGGGGGCAGTGGTCTCGGCAATCAGCCC.

Points on this clone: The observed sequence ends 3 residues before the CDR3 terminus, with the missing tail filled in from the germline J gene. The V and J genes are TRBV7-9 and TRBJ2-4; TRBD1 matches at 7 bases. V lost 6 bases, J lost 2 bases, and 4 bases stayed unmatched. CDR1 SEHNR and CDR2 FQNEAQ come from the germline V gene (reference sequence). This CDR3 has 14 amino acids. CDR3 sequence: CASSPDRSKNIQYF. The CDR3 bases that were read are TGTGCCAGCAGTCCGGACAGGTCCAAAAACATT.

Details on this clone: Sequencing ends 3 residues short of the CDR3 end; the germline J gene provides the rest. V is TRBV9 and J is TRBJ2-1; 7 nucleotides align to TRBD2. The CDR3 consists of 15 residues. In germline, CDR1 is SGDLS, CDR2 YYNGEE. The J segment lost 9 bases and the V segment lost 0 bases, leaving 9 bases of the junction unmatched. The CDR3 DNA, read in part, is TGTGCCAGCAGCGTAGGGGGAGCGGGAACGGGTGAG. Amino acids: CASSVGGAGTGE. The full CDR3 sequence reads CASSVGGAGTGEQFF.

On this clone itself: The read terminates 3 residues before the CDR3 end, so the remaining end is supplied by the germline J gene. The J gene is TRBJ2-3, the V gene TRBV19; D is ambiguous. Germline V gene data show CDR1 as LNHDA and CDR2 as SQIVND (reference sequence). The CDR3 consists of 12 residues. The CDR3 protein is CATGFGNQPQYF. The covered CDR3 bases are TGTGCCACAGGATTCGGCAATCAGCCG.

On this clone itself: The read falls 3 residues short of the CDR3 end, and the missing part is taken from the germline J gene. V usage is TRBV7-2 and J usage is TRBJ1-5; 7 bases map to TRBD1. In germline, CDR1 is SGHTA, CDR2 FQGNSA. The CDR3 runs 14 residues. V lost 5 bases to trimming and J lost 5 bases; unmatched junction nucleotides: 6. The CDR3 bases that were read are TGTGCCAGCAGCCAAGACAGGGTCCATCAGCCC. Its protein product is CASSQDRVHQP. The complete CDR3 protein is CASSQDRVHQPQHF.

Remarks on this clone: Read data end 3 residues before the CDR3 end; the end is taken from the germline J gene. V is TRBV20-1 and J is TRBJ2-7; TRBD2 aligns across 8 bases. This CDR3 is built from 13 residues. With V trimmed by 3 bases and J by 2 bases, 3 bases remained unmatched. Germline V gene data show CDR1 as DFQATT and CDR2 as SNEGSKA (reference sequence). CDR3 DNA (partial): TGCAGTGCTAGGCCAGCGGGAGCCTACGAG. Translating gives CSARPAGAYE. The CDR3 as a whole reads CSARPAGAYEQYF.

To note about this clone: The read stops 3 residues short of the end of the CDR3; the missing end is completed from the germline J gene. This chain links TRBV30 with TRBJ1-4; D may be TRBD1 (5 bases). There are 14 residues in the CDR3. Germline V lookup: CDR1 GTSNPN, CDR2 SVGIG (reference sequence). V gave up 4 bases and J gave up 8 bases, with 17 bases separating them. CDR3 loop: CAWTKRGVEEKLFF. The sequenced part of the CDR3 DNA is TGTGCCTGGACAAAGCGGGGGGTCGAGGAAAAA.

Remarks on this clone: The missing CDR3 end, 3 residues past where the read stops, is filled in from the germline J gene. V usage is TRBV7-2 and J usage is TRBJ1-1; D gene unclear. The CDR3 loop spans 13 amino acids. Germline V gene sequence: CDR1 SGHTA, CDR2 FQGNSA. CDR3 DNA, as far as it was read: TGTGCCAGCAGCCACTCAGGTCCAAGTCAG. As protein: CASSHSGPSQ. The whole CDR3 sequence reads CASSHSGPSQAFF.

This CDR3 reads CASSLVASNDEAFF. CDR3 bases read: TGCGCCAGCAGCTTGGTAGCCTCGAACGATGAA. J is TRBJ1-1 and V is TRBV5-1, with D uncertain. The read gets to within 3 residues of the CDR3 end, and the germline J gene fills in the rest. The germline CDR1 and CDR2 sequences are SGHRS and YFSETQ. V was trimmed by 0 bases and J by 7 bases, leaving 13 bases between them. This CDR3 is built from 14 residues.

In the case of this clone: The read ends 3 residues before the CDR3 terminus; that terminus is restored from the germline J gene. V and J are TRBV4-1 and TRBJ1-1; 8 bases match TRBD1. There are 14 residues in the CDR3. Germline CDR1 MGHRA, CDR2 YSYEKL. J lost 5 bases, V lost 3 bases, and 5 bases had no gene match. CDR3 DNA, as far as it was read: TGCGCCAGCAGCCAGCCAGGGGGCGGTACTGAA. Residues: CASSQPGGGTE. The entire CDR3 protein reads CASSQPGGGTEAFF.

Turning to this clone: Read data end 3 residues before the CDR3 end; the end is taken from the germline J gene. The rearrangement uses TRBV19 and TRBJ1-1, with D possibly TRBD1 on 5 matching bases. The germline CDR1 and CDR2 sequences are LNHDA and SQIVND (reference sequence). V gave up 4 bases and J gave up 1 base, with 10 bases separating them. This CDR3 region has 14 residues. The CDR3 bases that were read are TGTGCCAGTAGTACGACAGTAACGAACACTGAA. It yields the protein CASSTTVTNTE. The CDR3 as a whole reads CASSTTVTNTEAFF.

CDR3 sequence reads: CASSLDTYEQYF. The sequenced part of the CDR3 DNA is TGCGCCAGCAGCTTGGATACCTACGAG. The chain recombines TRBV5-1 with TRBJ2-7, with no clear D. Read coverage stops 3 residues before the CDR3 terminus; the germline J gene supplies the remainder. Trimming shortened V by 0 bases and J by 2 bases, and 3 bases separated the two germline ends. Per the germline V gene, CDR1 is SGHRS and CDR2 is YFSETQ. This CDR3 spans 12 amino acids.

With respect to this clone: The read ends 3 residues before the CDR3 terminus; that terminus is restored from the germline J gene. The chain combines TRBV7-6 with TRBJ2-3; maybe TRBD1 (5 bases). CDR3 length: 14 amino acids. Germline V gene data show CDR1 as SGHVS and CDR2 as FNYEAQ. CDR3 bases read: TGTGCCAGCAGCCCAAGGGGCCACCAAGAGACG. This sequence encodes CASSPRGHQET. The full CDR3 is CASSPRGHQETQYF.

Remarks on this clone: The read halts 3 residues ahead of the CDR3 end, with the missing end drawn from the germline J gene. The rearrangement links TRBV11-2 to TRBJ2-7, with 7 positions matching TRBD2. CDR3 length: 15 amino acids. The germline V gene has CDR1 SGHAT and CDR2 FQNNGV. After removal of 4 bases from V and 0 bases from J, the junction contained 6 bases not matched to a gene. The CDR3: CASSYSGASSYEQYF. CDR3 DNA, as far as it was read: TGTGCCAGCAGCTACAGCGGGGCCAGCTCCTACGAG.

As for this clone: The read ends 3 residues early relative to the CDR3; the germline J gene fills the gap. This same CDR3 is encoded by further DNA sequences in the sample. The chain is built from TRBV7-9 and TRBJ1-3, with no clear D. V was cut by 3 bases and J by 0 bases, with 9 bases left in between. Germline CDR1 reads SEHNR; CDR2 reads FQNEAQ (reference sequence). The CDR3 has 15 residues. The CDR3 sequence: CASSFKGLSGNTIYF. Incomplete CDR3 DNA: TGTGCCAGCAGCTTCAAAGGGCTCTCTGGAAACACC.

The CDR3 here is CASSLDRLTYNEQFF. The CDR3 DNA, read in part, is TGTGCCAGCAGCTTAGACAGGCTCACCTACAATGAG. V and J are TRBV5-4 and TRBJ2-1; D is possibly TRBD1 (6 bases). The CDR3 extends 3 residues past the end of the read, so its final part is completed from the germline J gene. The CDR3 is 15 residues long. Looked up from germline, CDR1 is SGHNT and CDR2 is YYREEE (reference sequence). Trimming cost V 2 bases and J 2 bases, with 11 bases left between them.

As to this clone: The read gets to within 3 residues of the CDR3 end, and the germline J gene fills in the rest. The J gene is TRBJ2-7, the V gene TRBV5-6; 8 nucleotides line up with TRBD2. The V gene end was trimmed by 4 bases and the J gene end by 1 base; junction bases not matched to a gene: 7. The CDR3 runs to 15 residues. In germline, CDR1 is SGHDT, CDR2 YYEEEE. CDR3 DNA, as far as it was read: TGTGCCAGCAGCCCGAATAGCGGGATGTCCTACGAG. The encoded protein is CASSPNSGMSYE. The CDR3 in its entirety is CASSPNSGMSYEQYF.

In the case of this clone: With the read ending 3 residues before the CDR3 end, the germline J gene is used to fill in that end. The chain joins TRBV30 to TRBJ1-5; 9 bases fit TRBD1. V trimming: 1 base; J trimming: 2 bases; junction bases outside the gene matches: 3. Germline V gene lookup returns CDR1 GTSNPN and CDR2 SVGIG (reference sequence). CDR3 length: 15 residues. CDR3: CAWSAGQGGNQPQHF. Incomplete CDR3 DNA: TGTGCCTGGAGTGCGGGACAGGGAGGCAATCAGCCC.

Remarks on this clone: The sequenced fragment ends 3 residues before the CDR3 boundary, so the rest is inferred from the germline J gene. The chain is built from TRBV5-1 and TRBJ1-5; 9 bases fit TRBD1. The ends lost 0 bases at V and 6 bases at J; junction bases unmatched: 4. The CDR3 is 15 residues long. CDR1 is SGHRS and CDR2 is YFSETQ in the germline V gene. The CDR3 bases that were read are TGCGCCAGCAGCTTGGGAACAGGGGGCGGTCAGCCC. It yields the protein CASSLGTGGGQP. The CDR3, in full, reads CASSLGTGGGQPQHF. The full variable domain, its missing parts supplied by reference TRBV5-1 and TRBJ1-5, is KAGVTQTPRYLIKTRGQQVTLSCSPISGHRSVSWYQQTPGQGLQFLFEYFSETQRNKGNFPGRFSGRQFSNSRSEMNVSTLELGDSALYLCASSLGTGGGQPQHFGDGTRLSIL.

With regard to this clone: The sequence runs out 3 residues before the end of the CDR3; the remainder is reconstructed from the germline J gene. The V gene is TRBV20-1, the J gene TRBJ1-6, with 7 positions matching TRBD1. This CDR3 has 14 residues. Germline V gene data show CDR1 as DFQATT and CDR2 as SNEGSKA (reference sequence). V dropped 1 base and J dropped 10; count of bases not matched to a gene: 7. CDR3 DNA (partial): TGCAGTGCTAGAGGCACAGGGGTTGGCTCACCC. Encoded protein: CSARGTGVGSP. Given in full, the CDR3 is CSARGTGVGSPLHF.

About this clone itself: Read sequence stops 3 residues before the CDR3 end, and the germline J gene provides the missing end. This sequence joins TRBV11-2 and TRBJ2-1, with 10 bases that match TRBD2. The CDR3 runs to 14 residues. After removal of 5 bases from V and 8 bases from J, the junction contained 6 bases not matched to a gene. The germline V gene encodes CDR1 SGHAT and CDR2 FQNNGV. The CDR3 reads CASSRLAGVHEQFF. The DNA read from the CDR3 is TGTGCCAGCAGCCGACTAGCGGGCGTACATGAG.

The CDR3 reads CASSLAGDRDYEQYF. Incomplete CDR3 DNA: TGTGCCAGCAGCTTAGCGGGGGACAGGGACTACGAG. The chain carries TRBV7-2 and TRBJ2-7; 9 nucleotides match TRBD1. The read gets to within 3 residues of the CDR3 end, and the germline J gene fills in the rest. CDR3 length: 15 amino acids. V lost 0 bases and J lost 3; bases outside the gene matches: 3. In germline, CDR1 is SGHTA, CDR2 FQGNSA.

Here the CDR3 reads CASSMLRYNSPLHF. The part of the CDR3 DNA that was read is TGTGCCAGTAGTATGTTGAGGTATAATTCACCC. The V gene is TRBV19, the J gene TRBJ1-6, with no clear D. Read coverage stops 3 residues before the CDR3 terminus; the germline J gene supplies the remainder. CDR1 and CDR2 (germline): LNHDA, SQIVND (reference sequence). V lost 3 bases, J lost 4 bases, and 7 bases lay in between. The CDR3 runs to 14 residues.

Judged by frequency, this clone is medium-sized. The read comes to an end 3 residues before the CDR3 does, leaving the germline J gene to fill in the end. The J gene is TRBJ2-5, the V gene TRBV29-1; tentative D call: TRBD1 (7 bases). The V end was cut by 1 base, the J end by 5 bases, with 17 bases between. Germline V lookup: CDR1 SQVTM, CDR2 ANQGSEA. This CDR3 comprises 15 residues. The CDR3 reads CSVEGPTGEVETQYF. The DNA read from the CDR3 is TGCAGCGTTGAAGGACCCACAGGGGAGGTGGAGACC.

The CDR3 sequence: CASSLRRLAGGIDTQYF. The CDR3 bases that were read are TGTGCCAGCAGCCTAAGACGACTAGCGGGAGGTATAGATACG. This chain uses TRBV2 with TRBJ2-3; 13 bases fit TRBD2. Read coverage stops 3 residues before the CDR3 terminus; the germline J gene supplies the remainder. In germline, CDR1 is SNHLY, CDR2 FYNNEI. The junction had 11 bases not matched to a gene; V was cut back by 6 bases and J by 5 bases. CDR3 length equals 17 residues.